This TCR beta chain derives from a study of blood T cells in healthy people across ages. Study-wide results and caveats: Not knowing donor CMV status may have confounded expanded clonotype changes. Strongly correlated with naive T cell percentage was TCR beta diversity. Diversity was higher, and naive CD4+ cells more numerous, in long-lived donors than in aged donors.

V gave up 8 bases and J gave up 3 bases, with 12 bases separating them. This CDR3 has 13 residues. A second roughly 7 to 11 cycle PCR used barcoded and J-beta primers. A tag from a template-switch adaptor with 12 random nucleotides marked each cDNA molecule. TCRdb itself ran the 5' RACE reads through MiXCR, one entry per CDR3 protein. The table records 650,000 to 800,000 distinct CDR3 sequences, about 42% of them present only once. Only a few counts were recorded for this clonotype. Its antigen is not identified. The chain uses TRBV12-3 or TRBV12-4 and TRBJ2-3; D is ambiguous. The sequencing sample was made of blood. The clonotype comes from a man in his fifties or sixties in good health. The CDR3 coding sequence is TGTGCCAGCGTAATTCCGGCGACAGATACGCAGTATTTT. Its translation: CASVIPATDTQYF.